The entry below describes one TCR beta chain. No antigen is known for it. The sequenced template was RNA, covering the TCR beta CDR3 region. Second-round multiplex PCR followed a first-round RT-PCR using HTBI primers. TCRdb itself ran the multiplex PCR reads through MiXCR, one entry per CDR3 protein. This repertoire shows more than 300,000 distinct CDR3 sequences, roughly 17% found once; its top ten account for 2.4%. Stable hyperthyroidism meant no progression to ophthalmopathy within 18 months of follow-up. Patients with other autoimmune diseases, uncontrolled infections, pregnancy or lactation were excluded. The sample comes from a study of Graves' ophthalmopathy and Graves' hyperthyroidism. Overall study findings and caveats: Clonotypes were expanded in thyroid at above 0.001 frequency, and most also appeared in blood.

This CDR3 region has 14 residues. The germline V and J ends were trimmed by 4 bases and 4 bases, with 13 bases remaining between them. Per germline, CDR1 SGHDN and CDR2 FVKESK. The source material was peripheral blood. This TCR was sampled from an adult woman with stable Graves' hyperthyroidism. This chain uses TRBV14 with TRBJ2-5; D remains unclear. DNA for the CDR3: TGTGCCAGCAGCCGGTCACTGGACGGAGAGACCCAGTACTTC. This sequence encodes CASSRSLDGETQYF.